A single sample is the source of the 9 T cell receptor beta chains below, sequenced in a study of chemoradiotherapy in HPV16-positive cancers. Generated by immunoSEQ multiplex PCR, the TCRdb table keeps only in-frame clones and is missing some. The sample lists about 6,200 clones; about 80% were seen once. Sequencing was performed on tumor tissue, taken from a patient who underwent chemoradiotherapy. These receptors all stem from a human donor with HPV-associated anogenital cancer.

This rearrangement joins TRBV27 to TRBJ1-5; TRBD1 is a possible D gene (6 bases). Germline CDR1 is MNHEY and CDR2 is SMNVEV (reference sequence). The CDR3 contains 12 residues. V lost 8 bases and J 3 bases, leaving 8 bases between the germline ends. CDR3 region: CASGQNNQPQHF. In DNA form, the CDR3 reads TGTGCCAGCGGACAGAACAATCAGCCCCAGCATTTT.

V usage is TRBV29-1 and J usage is TRBJ1-1; 8 positions agree with TRBD1. The length of the CDR3 is 14 residues. Looked up from germline, CDR1 is SQVTM and CDR2 is ANQGSEA. Trimming removed 5 bases from V and 5 bases from J; junction bases left unmatched: 10. CDR3 sequence: CSVHLDRGETEAFF. DNA of the CDR3: TGCAGCGTTCACTTAGACAGGGGAGAGACTGAAGCTTTCTTT. Full variable domain (remainder filled in from reference TRBV29-1 and TRBJ1-1): SAVISQKPSRDICQRGTSLTIQCQVDSQVTMMFWYRQQPGQSLTLIATANQGSEATYESGFVIDKFPISRPNLTFSTLTVSNMSPEDSSIYLCSVHLDRGETEAFFGQGTRLTVV.

For the CDR3, the DNA is TGTGCCTGCCCGAGGTACGGTGAAGCTTTCTTT. This sequence encodes CACPRYGEAFF. This chain uses TRBV6-1 with TRBJ1-1; D unresolved. The CDR3 consists of 11 residues. Germline V gives CDR1 MNHNS, CDR2 SASEGT. Between the trimmed V and J ends, which lost 11 bases and 7 bases, there was a span of 14 bases.

V usage is TRBV11-2 and J usage is TRBJ1-2; D remains ambiguous. Germline loops: CDR1 SGHAT, CDR2 FQNNGV. V dropped 6 bases and J dropped 7 bases, with 15 bases sitting between them. The CDR3 is made up of 13 amino acids. CDR3 sequence: CASSPGLAGGYTF. As DNA, the CDR3 is TGTGCCAGCAGTCCCGGATTAGCGGGTGGCTACACCTTC.

V gene TRBV11-2 combines with J gene TRBJ2-7; the D gene is possibly TRBD2 (6 bases). The CDR3 runs to 15 residues. CDR1 and CDR2 from the germline V gene are SGHAT and FQNNGV. V shed 0 bases and J shed 11 bases, with 20 bases lying between them. CDR3 sequence reads: CASSLDPWSGGGKYF. For the CDR3, the DNA is TGTGCCAGCAGCTTAGATCCGTGGAGCGGCGGCGGGAAGTACTTC. The whole variable domain, filled in from reference TRBV11-2 and TRBJ2-7, reads EAGVAQSPRYKIIEKRQSVAFWCNPISGHATLYWYQQILGQGPKLLIQFQNNGVVDDSQLPKDRFSAERLKGVDSTLKIQPAKLEDSAVYLCASSLDPWSGGGKYFGPGTRLTVT.

The chain has TRBV27 and TRBJ2-1; 16 nucleotides match TRBD2. Trimming at V came to 3 bases and at J to 1 base, leaving 6 bases not matched to a gene. CDR1 and CDR2 (germline): MNHEY, SMNVEV (reference sequence). The CDR3 totals 19 residues. The CDR3 is CASSFFGTSGRGSYNEQFF. In nucleotides, the CDR3 is TGTGCCAGCAGTTTTTTTGGGACTAGCGGGAGGGGGTCCTACAATGAGCAGTTCTTC.

This clone has more than one count but fewer than ten. The V call is TRBV9, the J call TRBJ1-1; the D gene is possibly TRBD1 (6 bases). Trimming stripped 3 bases from V and 8 bases from J, with 14 bases between. Germline loops: CDR1 SGDLS, CDR2 YYNGEE. This CDR3 has 13 residues. The CDR3 DNA reads as TGTGCCAGCAGCGCCGGGAAGGGGGTAGAAGCTTTCTTT. It specifies CASSAGKGVEAFF.

The chain employs TRBV30 and TRBJ2-5; D may correspond to TRBD1 or TRBD2 (6 bases each). The CDR3 is 12 amino acids. The germline V gene has CDR1 GTSNPN and CDR2 SVGIG (reference sequence). The V gene lost 4 bases and the J gene lost 2 bases, with 8 bases spanning the gap. The CDR3 protein is CAWKGGQETQYF. The CDR3 DNA sequence: TGTGCCTGGAAAGGGGGGCAAGAGACCCAGTACTTC.

This clone has just one count. The chain carries TRBV5-6 and TRBJ1-3, with TRBD1 as a possible D gene (5 bases). The CDR3 is 15 amino acids. CDR1 is SGHDT, CDR2 YYEEEE, per germline. Trimming left V 6 bases short and J 2 bases short, with 15 bases between. The CDR3 reads CASTWGKGPGNTIYF. CDR3 bases: TGTGCCAGCACTTGGGGGAAAGGGCCTGGAAACACCATATATTTT.